The 26 T cell receptor beta chains below come from one sample, sequenced in a study of blood T cells in healthy people across ages. Primed by a sample-barcoded 5' primer and a J-beta primer mix, a second PCR proceeded for 7 to 11 cycles. TCRdb analysed the 5' RACE reads with MiXCR anew, one entry per CDR3 protein. Among 1.5 million to 2 million distinct CDR3 sequences listed, approximately 39% were seen once. The sequenced sample was blood. The origin of the receptors is a human donor in good health.

The gene calls are TRBV14 and TRBJ1-1, with a tentative D call TRBD1 (5 bases). This CDR3 is 14 amino acids long. The V end was cut by 3 bases, the J end by 5 bases, with 13 bases between. Germline V gene data show CDR1 as SGHDN and CDR2 as FVKESK. Here the CDR3 DNA reads TGTGCCAGCAGCCAGCTCAGGGCTGGTACTGAAGCTTTCTTT. Protein product: CASSQLRAGTEAFF.

The CDR3 here is CATSLGGSAVTDTQYF. CDR3 DNA sequence: TGTGCCACCAGCCTGGGTGGATCCGCGGTCACAGATACGCAGTATTTT. V gene TRBV24-1 combines with J gene TRBJ2-3; D gene unclear. Per the germline V gene, CDR1 is KGHDR and CDR2 is SFDVKD. The CDR3 has 16 amino acids. The germline V and J ends were trimmed by 7 bases and 2 bases, with 18 bases remaining between them.

This clonotype has a handful of counts. This rearrangement joins TRBV19 to TRBJ2-5; D not resolved. CDR3 length equals 14 residues. Trimming pared 5 bases from V and 5 bases from J, leaving 15 bases between. Germline CDR1 LNHDA, CDR2 SQIVND (reference sequence). DNA for the CDR3: TGTGCCAGTAGTTCGTGGGCCGGCGTGGAGACCCAGTACTTC. This gives the protein CASSSWAGVETQYF. Supplemented by reference TRBV19 and TRBJ2-5, the full variable domain reads DGGITQSPKYLFRKEGQNVTLSCEQNLNHDAMYWYRQDPGQGLRLIYYSQIVNDFQKGDIAEGYSVSREKKESFPLTVTSAQKNPTAFYLCASSSWAGVETQYFGPGTRLLVL.

The chain has TRBV12-3 or TRBV12-4 and TRBJ1-2; no definite D call. The CDR3 spans 16 residues. Between the trimmed V and J ends, which lost 5 bases and 2 bases, there was a span of 18 bases. The CDR3 nucleotides are TGTGCCAGCAGTCGCCCCTCGGAAACAGAGAACTATGGCTACACCTTC. It yields the protein CASSRPSETENYGYTF.

The chain employs TRBV9 and TRBJ2-3; TRBD2 might be the D (5 bases). The CDR3 sequence is 12 residues long. In germline, CDR1 is SGDLS, CDR2 YYNGEE. The V end was cut by 4 bases, the J end by 5 bases, with 8 bases between. The CDR3: CASSKLGDTQYF. As DNA, the CDR3 is TGTGCCAGCAGCAAACTAGGAGATACGCAGTATTTT.

This clonotype showed up just a few times. The CDR3 protein is CAISEAAGIRANEQFF. The CDR3 region has the DNA TGTGCCATCAGTGAGGCTGCGGGTATAAGGGCAAATGAGCAGTTCTTC. The V and J genes are TRBV10-3 and TRBJ2-1; a weak D match, TRBD2 (5 bases). The germline V gene encodes CDR1 ENHRY and CDR2 SYGVKD. V lost 2 bases and J 7 bases, leaving 18 bases between the germline ends. This CDR3 has 16 amino acids.

This clonotype was counted between two and nine times. The chain couples TRBV12-3 or TRBV12-4 to TRBJ2-5; tentatively, D is TRBD1 (6 bases). V lost 7 bases to trimming and J lost 4 bases, with 13 bases between them. The length of the CDR3 is 13 residues. CDR3 nucleotides: TGTGCCAGCACCGCCGACAGGTCAGAGACCCAGTACTTC. Protein product: CASTADRSETQYF.

This clonotype was seen once. The rearrangement links TRBV29-1 to TRBJ1-1; maybe TRBD1 (6 bases). Germline V CDR1 and CDR2: SQVTM, ANQGSEA. The V and J ends lost 7 bases and 0 bases respectively, with 18 bases between them. CDR3 size: 15 residues. CDR3 in DNA: TGCAGCGCTGAGGGCATACAGGGCATGAACACTGAAGCTTTCTTT. Translating gives CSAEGIQGMNTEAFF.

V gene TRBV10-3 combines with J gene TRBJ2-3; D uncertain. Germline CDR1 and CDR2: ENHRY and SYGVKD. This CDR3 is built from 14 residues. V was pared by 5 bases and J by 0 bases, with 9 bases between. In DNA, the CDR3 is TGTGCCATCAGTCTCCGTGGTAGCACAGATACGCAGTATTTT. Its protein product is CAISLRGSTDTQYF.

This clonotype was seen a handful of times. V gene TRBV4-2 combines with J gene TRBJ1-2; D possibly corresponds to TRBD1 (5 bases). Per germline, CDR1 LGHNA and CDR2 YNFKEQ. CDR3 length: 15 amino acids. V dropped 0 bases and J dropped 4 bases, with 12 bases sitting between them. CDR3 sequence reads: CASSQDPDTLYGYTF. The CDR3, as DNA: TGTGCCAGCAGCCAAGACCCGGACACCCTCTATGGCTACACCTTC.

As concerns this clonotype: One junction end does not reproduce the germline sequence, and a read error may be involved. The chain combines TRBV9 with TRBJ2-7; TRBD1 aligns across 9 bases. The CDR3 extends over 15 amino acids. Germline CDR1 SGDLS, CDR2 YYNGEE. CDR3 in amino acids: CASSVYGQGTYEQYF. The CDR3 bases are TGTGCCAGCAGCGTATATGGACAGGGGACCTACGAGCAGTACTTT.

The chain carries TRBV7-9 and TRBJ2-1, with D possibly matching TRBD1 (5 bases). Per the germline V gene, CDR1 is SEHNR and CDR2 is FQNEAQ (reference sequence). CDR3 size: 17 residues. Trimming pared 0 bases from V and 0 bases from J, leaving 12 bases between. This chain's CDR3 is CASSLAFDRSSYNEQFF. The CDR3 DNA follows: TGTGCCAGCAGCTTAGCGTTTGACAGAAGCTCCTACAATGAGCAGTTCTTC. Combining the CDR3 with reference TRBV7-9 and TRBJ2-1 gives the whole variable domain DTGVSQNPRHKITKRGQNVTFRCDPISEHNRLYWYRQTLGQGPEFLTYFQNEAQLEKSRLLSDRFSAERPKGSFSTLEIQRTEQGDSAMYLCASSLAFDRSSYNEQFFGPGTRLTVL.

The rearrangement uses TRBV3-1 and TRBJ2-7, with D perhaps matching TRBD1 (6 bases). V shed 0 bases and J shed 5 bases, with 8 bases lying between them. Germline V lookup: CDR1 LGHDT, CDR2 YNNKEL (reference sequence). The CDR3 extends over 13 amino acids. Here the CDR3 reads CASSQEEGDEQYF. The CDR3 coding sequence is TGTGCCAGCAGCCAAGAAGAGGGGGACGAGCAGTACTTC.

The V call is TRBV10-3, the J call TRBJ1-5, with D unresolved. V lost 2 bases and J lost 9, with 14 bases in between. In germline, CDR1 is ENHRY, CDR2 SYGVKD. The CDR3 covers 14 residues. The chain's CDR3 is CAISEGQVSWPQHF. In DNA form, the CDR3 reads TGTGCCATCAGTGAGGGGCAGGTTTCTTGGCCCCAGCATTTT.

The rearrangement links TRBV3-1 to TRBJ2-5; D possibly corresponds to TRBD1 (6 bases). The CDR3 loop spans 13 amino acids. V was clipped by 5 bases and J by 5 bases, with 12 bases between them. Germline V gene lookup returns CDR1 LGHDT and CDR2 YNNKEL (reference sequence). The CDR3 nucleotides read TGTGCCAGCAGCAAGGACAGCCCCGAGACCCAGTACTTC. It yields the protein CASSKDSPETQYF.

The rearrangement joins TRBV5-1 to TRBJ2-3; D is possibly TRBD2 (6 bases). This CDR3 has 17 amino acids. Germline V CDR1 and CDR2: SGHRS, YFSETQ. The V and J ends lost 2 bases and 2 bases respectively, with 18 bases between them. The CDR3 loop is CASSLRRDLSLTDTQYF. The CDR3 nucleotides read TGCGCCAGCAGCTTAAGGAGGGACCTTTCTCTCACAGATACGCAGTATTTT.

Concerning this clonotype itself: The junction departs from the called germline gene at one end, perhaps through a read error. The chain has TRBV4-2 and TRBJ1-2; D unclear. The germline V gene encodes CDR1 LGHNA and CDR2 YNFKEQ. The CDR3 has 12 residues. CDR3 residues: CASSQDSAGCTF. The CDR3 DNA sequence: TGTGCCAGCAGCCAAGATAGTGCTGGCTGCACCTTC.

This clonotype was seen a handful of times. This chain uses TRBV5-1 with TRBJ2-4; D gene ambiguous. Germline assignment: CDR1 SGHRS and CDR2 YFSETQ. This CDR3 comprises 13 residues. V dropped 0 bases and J dropped 7 bases, with 8 bases sitting between them. The CDR3 region has the DNA TGCGCCAGCAGCTTGGACGGCAGGAACATTCAGTACTTC. As protein: CASSLDGRNIQYF.

The gene calls are TRBV10-2 and TRBJ2-1; 7 bases map to TRBD2. This CDR3 is 14 amino acids long. Trimming removed 8 bases from V and 7 bases from J; junction bases left unmatched: 11. CDR1 and CDR2 from the germline V gene are WSHSY and SAAADI. Written as DNA, the CDR3 is TGCGCCAGCGGACTGACCTATAGCGGGAATGAGCAGTTCTTC. Its protein is CASGLTYSGNEQFF.

The V call is TRBV11-3, the J call TRBJ2-5; D is perhaps TRBD2 (5 bases). The germline V gene encodes CDR1 SGHNT and CDR2 YENEEA. V lost 5 bases and J lost 5, with 18 bases in between. The CDR3 has 15 amino acids. The CDR3 sequence: CASSPEGRSIETQYF. The DNA of the CDR3 is TGTGCCAGCAGCCCCGAGGGCAGGTCTATTGAGACCCAGTACTTC.

The chain recombines TRBV4-3 with TRBJ2-3; either TRBD1 or TRBD2 may supply D (5 bases each). CDR1 is LGHNA and CDR2 is YSLEER in the germline V gene. V was cut by 1 base and J by 1 base, with 15 bases left in between. The CDR3 length is 17 residues. The CDR3 DNA reads as TGCGCCAGCAGCCAAGGTGGGGCGAGCGGAGGCACAGATACGCAGTATTTT. This encodes CASSQGGASGGTDTQYF.

This clonotype was seen once. The J gene is TRBJ1-4, the V gene TRBV12-3 or TRBV12-4; 7 bases are a match to TRBD1. The CDR3 runs to 15 residues. After removal of 6 bases from V and 6 bases from J, the junction contained 10 bases not matched to a gene. The CDR3 DNA sequence: TGTGCCAGCAGCCCATGGGACAGAGTTGATGAAAAACTGTTTTTT. Protein product: CASSPWDRVDEKLFF.

This clonotype occurred a few times. Relative to the germline gene, one junction end is altered; a read error may explain this. This sequence joins TRBV6-6 and TRBJ1-1; D gene uncertain. The CDR3 loop spans 14 amino acids. Germline V gene sequence: CDR1 MNHNY, CDR2 SVGAGI (reference sequence). CDR3: CAGSYSYRNTEAFF. The DNA for the CDR3 is TGTGCCGGCAGTTACTCTTACAGGAACACTGAAGCTTTCTTT.

This chain joins TRBV11-3 and TRBJ2-5; 7 bases agree with TRBD1. The V and J ends lost 5 bases and 4 bases, in that order; junction bases with no gene match: 7. The CDR3 spans 14 residues. CDR1 is SGHNT and CDR2 is YENEEA in the germline V gene. The CDR3 bases are TGTGCCAGCAGCACCCGGGACAGCTTAGAGACCCAGTACTTC. The encoded protein is CASSTRDSLETQYF.

This clonotype has more than one count but fewer than ten. The rearrangement joins TRBV5-1 to TRBJ1-1; D perhaps matches TRBD1 (5 bases). V gave up 1 base and J gave up 1 base, with 8 bases separating them. Germline V gene lookup returns CDR1 SGHRS and CDR2 YFSETQ. The CDR3 extends over 14 amino acids. CDR3 region: CASSLYDRNTEAFF. Here the CDR3 DNA reads TGCGCCAGCAGCTTGTACGACAGGAACACTGAAGCTTTCTTT.

This clonotype turned up a few times. This chain links TRBV20-1 with TRBJ1-4; D is undetermined. Germline-derived CDR1 and CDR2 are DFQATT and SNEGSKA (reference sequence). The V end was cut by 1 base, the J end by 0 bases, with 3 bases between. CDR3 length equals 13 residues. CDR3 sequence (DNA): TGCAGTGCTAGAGCCGCAACTAATGAAAAACTGTTTTTT. Amino acids: CSARAATNEKLFF.